Each of the 24 T cell receptor beta chains below was sequenced from the same sample in a study of cytomegalovirus exposure and HLA in healthy donors. A multiplex PCR was run with 60 Vbeta primers and 13 Jbeta primers. TCRdb keeps only in-frame clones here, not all; method: immunoSEQ multiplex PCR. The table records roughly 110,000 clones, roughly 80% of them present only once. Sequences were obtained from PBMCs. The receptor source for this set is a man aged 30 to 39 in good health and CMV-seronegative.

The V call is TRBV7-3, the J call TRBJ1-5, with D hard to call. The CDR3 extends over 14 amino acids. The germline V gene encodes CDR1 SGHTA and CDR2 FQGTGA. Trimming pared 2 bases from V and 5 bases from J, leaving 10 bases between. CDR3 in DNA: TGTGCCAGCAGCTTATTCCCCGGGGATCAGCCCCAGCATTTT. Translating gives CASSLFPGDQPQHF.

This chain joins TRBV30 and TRBJ2-1; 13 bases match TRBD2. There are 13 residues in the CDR3. Trimming at V came to 4 bases and at J to 8 bases, leaving 2 bases not matched to a gene. CDR1 is GTSNPN, CDR2 SVGIG, per germline (reference sequence). The CDR3 reads CAWIGTSGDEQFF. In DNA form, the CDR3 reads TGTGCCTGGATCGGGACTAGCGGGGATGAGCAGTTCTTC.

The chain links TRBV6-1 to TRBJ1-3; 7 nucleotides line up with TRBD1. Trimming cost V 8 bases and J 0 bases; bases outside gene matches: 7. The CDR3 runs 15 residues. The germline V gene has CDR1 MNHNS and CDR2 SASEGT. The CDR3 DNA is TGTGCCAGCTACGAACAGGGGCGCTCTGGAAACACCATATATTTT. Translation gives CASYEQGRSGNTIYF.

This clone was seen just once. The chain recombines TRBV23-1 with TRBJ2-1, with D unresolved. TRBV23-1 is designated an ORF whose function remains uncertain. Trimming left V 0 bases short and J 9 bases short, with 6 bases between. This CDR3 comprises 12 residues. The DNA of the CDR3 is TGCGCCAGCAGTCAATCGAGTACTGAGCAGTTCTTC. It encodes CASSQSSTEQFF.

The rearrangement uses TRBV4-2 and TRBJ1-1, with D possibly being TRBD1 (5 bases). Trimming took off 0 bases at V and 11 bases at J, with 13 bases between the two ends. The CDR3 covers 13 residues. CDR1 and CDR2 from the germline V gene are LGHNA and YNFKEQ. The CDR3 spells CASSQEGGQGAFF. As DNA, the CDR3 is TGTGCCAGCAGCCAAGAGGGGGGTCAAGGGGCTTTCTTT.

This clone was detected a few times. This chain connects TRBV9 to TRBJ1-4; D not resolved. Germline CDR1 is SGDLS and CDR2 is YYNGEE. The CDR3 covers 20 residues. Trimming stripped 1 base from V and 3 bases from J, with 25 bases between. CDR3 in DNA: TGTGCCAGCAGCGTAAAGACTCCCGGGAGGGCTGTTACACCTAATGAAAAACTGTTTTTT. Translating it yields CASSVKTPGRAVTPNEKLFF.

The chain joins TRBV14 to TRBJ2-1; D is undetermined. Germline V gene data show CDR1 as SGHDN and CDR2 as FVKESK. This CDR3 spans 13 amino acids. V was shortened by 1 base and J by 6 bases, with 7 bases between the two germline ends. The CDR3 coding sequence is TGTGCCAGCAGCCAAGGAGGATTCAATGAGCAGTTCTTC. Amino acid sequence: CASSQGGFNEQFF.

The rearrangement links TRBV15 to TRBJ1-2; no clear D gene. Trimming cost V 0 bases and J 5 bases, with 10 bases left between them. CDR1 is LNHNV, CDR2 YYDKDF, per germline (reference sequence). This CDR3 is built from 14 residues. CDR3 in amino acids: CATSRESVMYGYTF. The CDR3 DNA follows: TGTGCCACCAGCAGAGAGTCTGTTATGTATGGCTACACCTTC.

The J gene is TRBJ2-2, the V gene TRBV7-8; 12 bases match TRBD2. V dropped 4 bases and J dropped 3; count of bases not matched to a gene: 3. The CDR3 covers 16 residues. The germline CDR1 and CDR2 sequences are SGHVS and FQNEAQ. CDR3 sequence (DNA): TGTGCCAGCAGCTGGGGACTAGCGGGCGACACCGGGGAGCTGTTTTTT. Amino acid sequence: CASSWGLAGDTGELFF.

The rearrangement joins TRBV18 to TRBJ2-2; 8 bases match TRBD2. Germline lookup yields CDR1 KGHSH and CDR2 LQKENI. The trim removed 0 bases at V and 3 bases at J, leaving 3 bases unmatched. This CDR3 has 16 amino acids. CDR3 amino acids: CASSPPTGGHTGELFF. CDR3 sequence (DNA): TGTGCCAGCTCACCACCTACGGGAGGGCACACCGGGGAGCTGTTTTTT.

CDR3 nucleotides: TGTGCCAGCAGCGACAAGGCTAGCGGGCCTTCCTACGAGCAGTACTTC. Protein sequence: CASSDKASGPSYEQYF. The rearrangement joins TRBV5-6 to TRBJ2-7; 8 bases map to TRBD2. Germline V gives CDR1 SGHDT, CDR2 YYEEEE. The CDR3 loop spans 16 amino acids. V shed 4 bases and J 1 base; nucleotides not matched to a gene: 10. The full variable domain, in which reference TRBV5-6 and TRBJ2-7 provide the parts outside the CDR3, is DAGVTQSPTHLIKTRGQQVTLRCSPKSGHDTVSWYQQALGQGPQFIFQYYEEEERQRGNFPDRFSGHQFPNYSSELNVNALLLGDSALYLCASSDKASGPSYEQYFGPGTRLTVT.

This clone was seen just once. The chain recombines TRBV4-1 with TRBJ2-7, with a possible D match to TRBD1 (6 bases). Trimming removed 3 bases at V and 3 bases at J, with 9 bases between. The germline gives CDR1 MGHRA, CDR2 YSYEKL. The CDR3 is made up of 13 amino acids. The CDR3 is CASSHQDSYEQYF. The CDR3 DNA follows: TGCGCCAGCAGCCATCAGGACAGCTACGAGCAGTACTTC.

This sequence joins TRBV6-1 and TRBJ2-2; perhaps TRBD2 as D (6 bases). Germline CDR1 is MNHNS and CDR2 is SASEGT. There are 15 residues in the CDR3. V lost 2 bases to trimming and J lost 6 bases, with 13 bases between them. The CDR3 nucleotides read TGTGCCAGCAGTGAAAGTGCGGGGCAGGCCGGGGAGCTGTTTTTT. Translating it yields CASSESAGQAGELFF.

A word on this clone: The junction differs from germline at one of its ends, possibly a read error. This chain joins TRBV15 and TRBJ1-1; TRBD1 aligns across 9 bases. CDR1 and CDR2 from the germline V gene are LNHNV and YYDKDF (reference sequence). The CDR3 sequence is 15 residues long. The CDR3: CATSSLDRGNAEAFF. The CDR3 DNA reads TGTGCCACCAGCAGCCTAGACAGGGGGAACGCTGAAGCTTTCTTT.

The chain uses TRBV19 and TRBJ2-1, with 10 bases lining up with TRBD1. The trim removed 6 bases at V and 7 bases at J, leaving 6 bases unmatched. In germline, CDR1 is LNHDA, CDR2 SQIVND (reference sequence). The CDR3 is 14 amino acids. CDR3 sequence (DNA): TGTGCCAGTAGCCTATGGGGACAGGGGAATGAGCAGTTCTTC. Translated, it gives CASSLWGQGNEQFF.

The chain employs TRBV5-1 and TRBJ2-3, with D possibly TRBD1 on 5 matching bases. This CDR3 contains 19 residues. With 0 bases removed from V and 4 bases from J, the gap between germline ends came to 24 bases. CDR1 is SGHRS, CDR2 YFSETQ, per germline. CDR3 region: CASSLGPVTGPADADTQYF. CDR3 nucleotide sequence: TGCGCCAGCAGCTTGGGGCCGGTCACAGGCCCCGCGGACGCAGATACGCAGTATTTT.

V and J are TRBV4-1 and TRBJ2-7, with a possible D match to TRBD1 (6 bases). The CDR3 spans 14 residues. Germline V gene data show CDR1 as MGHRA and CDR2 as YSYEKL. Trimming removed 3 bases at V and 3 bases at J, with 12 bases between. CDR3 sequence reads: CASSQTGTLYEQYF. The DNA of the CDR3 is TGCGCCAGCAGCCAGACCGGGACACTCTACGAGCAGTACTTC.

The chain combines TRBV5-6 with TRBJ2-1; D unresolved. The CDR3 spans 12 residues. The V and J ends lost 0 bases and 6 bases respectively, with 4 bases between them. From germline, CDR1 is SGHDT and CDR2 YYEEEE. In nucleotides, the CDR3 is TGTGCCAGCAGCTTGGGCAGCAATGAGCAGTTCTTC. Its translation: CASSLGSNEQFF.

The rearrangement uses TRBV9 and TRBJ2-7; the match to TRBD2 covers 8 bases. Germline V gene lookup returns CDR1 SGDLS and CDR2 YYNGEE. There are 15 residues in the CDR3. J lost 5 bases, V lost 4 bases, and 11 bases had no gene match. CDR3 bases: TGTGCCAGCAGCCGATCCGGGACTAGGGGAAACGAGCAGTACTTC. Amino acid sequence: CASSRSGTRGNEQYF. Supplemented by reference TRBV9 and TRBJ2-7, the full variable domain reads DSGVTQTPKHLITATGQRVTLRCSPRSGDLSVYWYQQSLDQGLQFLIQYYNGEERAKGNILERFSAQQFPDLHSELNLSSLELGDSALYFCASSRSGTRGNEQYFGPGTRLTVT.

The rearrangement joins TRBV13 to TRBJ2-2; perhaps TRBD2 as D (5 bases). With 3 bases removed from V and 5 bases from J, the gap between germline ends came to 13 bases. This CDR3 is 15 amino acids long. Germline CDR1 and CDR2: PRHDT and FYEKMQ (reference sequence). In nucleotides, the CDR3 is TGTGCCAGCAGCTTTCGCCGGGAAGAAACCGGGGAGCTGTTTTTT. It codes for CASSFRREETGELFF.

The CDR3, as DNA: TGCGCCAGCAGCCCCCCCTACAGGGACACCTATGGCTACACCTTC. Protein: CASSPPYRDTYGYTF. V and J are TRBV4-1 and TRBJ1-2; D is perhaps TRBD1 (6 bases). Trimming shortened V by 4 bases and J by 4 bases, and 16 bases separated the two germline ends. Per germline, CDR1 MGHRA and CDR2 YSYEKL. The CDR3 runs to 15 residues.

The chain employs TRBV6-1 and TRBJ2-1; D unclear. Germline CDR1 MNHNS, CDR2 SASEGT. The CDR3 runs 15 residues. The germline V and J ends were trimmed by 1 base and 0 bases, with 7 bases remaining between them. This CDR3 is CASSEDRHSYNEQFF. CDR3 nucleotides: TGTGCCAGCAGTGAAGACAGACACTCCTACAATGAGCAGTTCTTC.

This clone was counted once. CDR3 loop: CASSQGLRRYF. The CDR3 DNA is TGTGCCAGCAGCCAAGGGTTGAGGAGATACTTC. The chain couples TRBV14 to TRBJ2-5; D not certain. CDR3 size: 11 residues. Trimming stripped 1 base from V and 14 bases from J, with 11 bases between. Germline CDR1 SGHDN, CDR2 FVKESK.

The chain couples TRBV11-2 to TRBJ2-2, with D maybe TRBD1 (6 bases). This CDR3 has 15 amino acids. The germline gives CDR1 SGHAT, CDR2 FQNNGV. Deletions cut 2 bases from V and 2 bases from J, with 9 bases between. In DNA form, the CDR3 reads TGTGCCAGCAGCTTATGGACAGCAAACACCGGGGAGCTGTTTTTT. This encodes CASSLWTANTGELFF.